The 5 T cell receptor beta chains presented below share a single source sample, sequenced in a study of cytomegalovirus exposure and HLA in healthy donors (TCRdb year 2017). Library preparation used the immunoSEQ multiplex PCR assay. For the multiplex PCR, a mixture combining 60 forward primers for TCR Vbeta segments and 13 reverse primers for TCR Jbeta segments was used. As stored in TCRdb, this immuneACCESS dataset retains in-frame rearrangements with V and J assigned. A fraction of the clones does not appear; measured against another copy, unresolved V genes explain less than half of the discrepancy, and the remainder lacks a known reason. For this sample the table gives some 120,000 clones, of which roughly 80% were detected only once. The top ten clones comprise roughly 2.5% of the sample. Sequencing used PBMCs. The receptors were sampled from a female donor in good health and CMV-seronegative.

V gene TRBV9 combines with J gene TRBJ2-2, with TRBD1 matching 7 bases. Germline trimming cut 4 bases from V and 7 bases from J; bases unmatched to any gene: 7. Germline V gene data show CDR1 as SGDLS and CDR2 as YYNGEE. The CDR3 totals 14 residues. CDR3 DNA: TGTGCCAGCAGCCCTCGACAGGGACACGGGGAGCTGTTTTTT. Protein: CASSPRQGHGELFF.

The CDR3 nucleotides are TGTGCCATCGGACTAGCGGGGGGGCGTGAGACGCAGTATTTT. It encodes CAIGLAGGRETQYF. V usage is TRBV6-1 and J usage is TRBJ2-3, with 15 bases lining up with TRBD2. Germline loops: CDR1 MNHNS, CDR2 SASEGT. Trimming took 10 bases from V and 9 from J; bases not matched to a gene: 8. CDR3 size: 14 residues.

V usage is TRBV7-3 and J usage is TRBJ2-7; tentative D call: TRBD2 (6 bases). The end of the DNA is better explained by TRBJ2-1, so the J call may be wrong. In germline, CDR1 is SGHTA, CDR2 FQGTGA. The CDR3 spans 16 residues. Here the CDR3 reads CASSQAGVGAGNEQFF. The CDR3 DNA reads TGTGCCAGCAGCCAAGCGGGTGTAGGGGCGGGTAATGAGCAGTTCTTC.

This clone has only one observation. V usage is TRBV5-1 and J usage is TRBJ2-3; tentative D call: TRBD2 (6 bases). CDR1 SGHRS and CDR2 YFSETQ come from the germline V gene. CDR3 length: 14 residues. Trimming removed 5 bases from V and 4 bases from J, with 14 bases in between. The CDR3 DNA sequence: TGCGCCAGCAGTGATGGGCAGCGGGCAGATACGCAGTATTTT. It codes for CASSDGQRADTQYF.

The V call is TRBV19, the J call TRBJ2-7, with 8 positions matching TRBD1. CDR1 is LNHDA, CDR2 SQIVND, per germline (reference sequence). The CDR3 spans 13 residues. Germline trimming cut 5 bases from V and 1 base from J; bases unmatched to any gene: 1. The CDR3: CASSRDRSYEQYF. The CDR3 nucleotides read TGTGCCAGTAGTCGGGACAGGTCCTACGAGCAGTACTTC. The variable domain in full, completed from reference TRBV19 and TRBJ2-7, reads DGGITQSPKYLFRKEGQNVTLSCEQNLNHDAMYWYRQDPGQGLRLIYYSQIVNDFQKGDIAEGYSVSREKKESFPLTVTSAQKNPTAFYLCASSRDRSYEQYFGPGTRLTVT.